The text below deals with one T cell receptor beta chain. Clones were sequenced by immunoSEQ multiplex PCR, and TCRdb holds only the in-frame ones, with some missing. The table records approximately 490,000 clones, around 85% of them present only once. In germline, CDR1 is LGHDT, CDR2 YNNKEL (reference sequence). This CDR3 is built from 14 residues. Trimming removed 5 bases at V and 0 bases at J, with 8 bases between. The data are from a study of blood T cell repertoires in COVID-19. Participants had their cohort set by participant-reported clinical history. Input material: PBMCs or T cells enriched from blood (not recorded which). The chain employs TRBV3-1 (or the pseudogene TRBV3-2) and TRBJ1-3; D unclear. The receptor was isolated from a woman in her sixties or seventies who had recovered from COVID-19. The CDR3 DNA reads as TGTGCCAGCAGCTCTATTTTCTCTGGAAACACCATATATTTT. Translated, it gives CASSSIFSGNTIYF.